The clone carrying this TCR beta chain was detected only once. Other DNA sequences within the sample encode an identical CDR3. Germline CDR1 reads SGHDT; CDR2 reads YYEEEE. The V end was cut by 0 bases, the J end by 0 bases, with 8 bases between. The CDR3 sequence is 15 residues long. This sample is part of a study of radiation and T cells in renal cell carcinoma. Sample time point: baseline pretreatment blood. Stated treatment: 15 Gy SBRT to primary tumor, nephrectomy 4 weeks later. Measured with immunoSEQ multiplex PCR; TCRdb has only the in-frame clones, and not every one. This table holds 95,000 to 150,000 clones, roughly four fifths found once.

The TCR was taken from an older woman with renal cell carcinoma. This chain connects TRBV5-6 to TRBJ2-3, with D unclear. Sample: blood, taken from a patient whose treatment included radiotherapy and nephrectomy. The CDR3 region is CASSLGPSSTDTQYF. The CDR3 DNA reads TGTGCCAGCAGCTTGGGCCCTTCCAGCACAGATACGCAGTATTTT.